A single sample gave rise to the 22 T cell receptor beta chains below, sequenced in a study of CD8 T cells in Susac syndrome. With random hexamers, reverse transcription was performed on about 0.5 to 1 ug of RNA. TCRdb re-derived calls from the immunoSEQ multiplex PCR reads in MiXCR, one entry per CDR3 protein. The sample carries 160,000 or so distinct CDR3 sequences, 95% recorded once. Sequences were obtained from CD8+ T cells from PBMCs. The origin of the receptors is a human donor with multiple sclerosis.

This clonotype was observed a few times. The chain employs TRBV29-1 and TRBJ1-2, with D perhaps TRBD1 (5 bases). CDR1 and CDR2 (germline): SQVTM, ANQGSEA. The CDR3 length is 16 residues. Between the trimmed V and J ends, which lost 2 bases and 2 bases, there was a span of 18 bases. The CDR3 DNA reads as TGCAGCGTTGAATCGTCCACAGGAAAAGCGAACTATGGCTACACCTTC. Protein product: CSVESSTGKANYGYTF.

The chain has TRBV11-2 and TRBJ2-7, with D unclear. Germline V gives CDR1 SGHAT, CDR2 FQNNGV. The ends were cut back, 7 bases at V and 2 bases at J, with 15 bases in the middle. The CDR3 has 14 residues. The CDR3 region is CASTLGGSTYEQYF. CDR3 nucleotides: TGTGCCAGCACCCTTGGTGGCTCAACCTACGAGCAGTACTTC.

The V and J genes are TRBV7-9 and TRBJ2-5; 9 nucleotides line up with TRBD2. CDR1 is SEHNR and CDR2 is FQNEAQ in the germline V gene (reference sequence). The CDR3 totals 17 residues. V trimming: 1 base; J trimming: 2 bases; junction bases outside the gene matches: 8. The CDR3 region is CASSLDYTTSGQETQYF. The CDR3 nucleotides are TGTGCCAGCAGCTTAGATTATACGACTAGCGGACAAGAGACCCAGTACTTC.

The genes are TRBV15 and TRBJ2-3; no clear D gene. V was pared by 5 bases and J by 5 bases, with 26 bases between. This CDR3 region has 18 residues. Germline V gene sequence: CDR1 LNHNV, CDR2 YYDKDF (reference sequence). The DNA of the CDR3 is TGTGCCACCAGCGGACGATCGGATTGGCAGGAAAAAGTAGATACGCAGTATTTT. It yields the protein CATSGRSDWQEKVDTQYF.

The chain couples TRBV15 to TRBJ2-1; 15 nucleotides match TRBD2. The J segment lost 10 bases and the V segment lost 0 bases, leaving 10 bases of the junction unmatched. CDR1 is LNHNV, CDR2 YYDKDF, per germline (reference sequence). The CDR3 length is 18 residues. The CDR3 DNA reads TGTGCCACCAGCAGAGATCATCTAGGACTAGCGGGGGGGCCGGAGCAGTTCTTC. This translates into CATSRDHLGLAGGPEQFF.

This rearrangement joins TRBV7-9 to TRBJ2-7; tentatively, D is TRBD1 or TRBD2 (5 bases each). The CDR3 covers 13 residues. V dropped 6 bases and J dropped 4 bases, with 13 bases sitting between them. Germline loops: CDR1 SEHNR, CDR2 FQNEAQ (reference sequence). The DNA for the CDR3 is TGTGCCAGCAGGGCCGGGACGGGGTACGAGCAGTACGTC. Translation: CASRAGTGYEQYV.

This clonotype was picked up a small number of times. CDR3 sequence reads: CASSHQGNQPQHF. CDR3 coding DNA: TGTGCCAGCAGTCATCAGGGCAATCAGCCCCAGCATTTT. V usage is TRBV12-3 or TRBV12-4 and J usage is TRBJ1-5; D not certain. Trimming removed 5 bases from V and 2 bases from J, with 7 bases in between. The CDR3 loop spans 13 amino acids.

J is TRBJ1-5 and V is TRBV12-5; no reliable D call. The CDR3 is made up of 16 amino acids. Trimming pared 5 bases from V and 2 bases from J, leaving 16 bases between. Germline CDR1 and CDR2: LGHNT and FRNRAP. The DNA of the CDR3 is TGTGCTAGTGGTCCCTCGGACGTCGGGCGCAATCAGCCCCAGCATTTT. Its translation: CASGPSDVGRNQPQHF.

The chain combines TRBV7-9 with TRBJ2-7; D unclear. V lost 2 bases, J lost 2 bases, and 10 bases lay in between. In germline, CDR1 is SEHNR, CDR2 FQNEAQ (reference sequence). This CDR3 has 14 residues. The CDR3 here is CASSLPRETYEQYF. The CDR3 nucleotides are TGTGCCAGCAGCTTACCCCGCGAGACCTACGAGCAGTACTTC.

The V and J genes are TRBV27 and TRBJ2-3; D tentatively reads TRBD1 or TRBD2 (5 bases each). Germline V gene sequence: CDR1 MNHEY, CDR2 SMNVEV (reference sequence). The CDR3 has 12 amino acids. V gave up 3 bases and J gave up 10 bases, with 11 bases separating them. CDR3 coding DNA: TGTGCCAGCAGTTTTCATGGGGGTCCGCAGTATTTT. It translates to CASSFHGGPQYF.

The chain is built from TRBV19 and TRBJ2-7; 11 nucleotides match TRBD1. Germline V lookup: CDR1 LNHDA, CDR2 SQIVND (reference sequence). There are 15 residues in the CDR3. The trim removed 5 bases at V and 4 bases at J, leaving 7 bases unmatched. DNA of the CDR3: TGTGCCAGTAGTGCCGGACAGGGGGCGACGTACGAGCAGTACTTC. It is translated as CASSAGQGATYEQYF.

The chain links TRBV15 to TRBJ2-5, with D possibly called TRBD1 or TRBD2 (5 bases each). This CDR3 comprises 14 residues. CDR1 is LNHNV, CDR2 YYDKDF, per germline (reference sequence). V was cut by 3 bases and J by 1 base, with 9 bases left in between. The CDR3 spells CATSRGRLQETQYF. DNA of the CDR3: TGTGCCACCAGCAGGGGACGGCTCCAAGAGACCCAGTACTTC.

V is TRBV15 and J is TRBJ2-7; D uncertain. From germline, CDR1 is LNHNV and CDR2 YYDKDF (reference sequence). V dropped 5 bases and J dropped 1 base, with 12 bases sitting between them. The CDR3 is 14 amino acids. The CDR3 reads CATSSRERSYEQYF. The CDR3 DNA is TGTGCCACCAGCTCCCGCGAAAGGTCCTACGAGCAGTACTTC.

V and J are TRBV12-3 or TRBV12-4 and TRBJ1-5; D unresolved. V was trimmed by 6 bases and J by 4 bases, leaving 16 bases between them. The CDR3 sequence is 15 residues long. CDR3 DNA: TGTGCCAGCAGCCTAGGTGGAGGTGGGAATCAGCCCCAGCATTTT. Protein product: CASSLGGGGNQPQHF.

The CDR3 loop reads CATSRDQRGYEQYV. CDR3 DNA sequence: TGTGCCACCAGCAGAGATCAGAGGGGTTACGAGCAGTACGTC. The V call is TRBV15, the J call TRBJ2-7; TRBD1 or TRBD2 may be the D gene (5 bases each). The CDR3 runs 14 residues. From germline, CDR1 is LNHNV and CDR2 YYDKDF (reference sequence). V lost 0 bases to trimming and J lost 4 bases, with 10 bases between them.

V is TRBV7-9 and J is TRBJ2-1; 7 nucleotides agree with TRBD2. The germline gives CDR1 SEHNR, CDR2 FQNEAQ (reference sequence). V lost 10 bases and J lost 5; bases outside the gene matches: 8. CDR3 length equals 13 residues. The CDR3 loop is CATLRAGHNEQFF. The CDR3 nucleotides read TGTGCCACCCTCCGAGCGGGGCACAATGAGCAGTTCTTC.

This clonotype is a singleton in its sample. The CDR3 nucleotides are TGTGCCACCAGCTTAGAGGATGAAAAACTGTTTTTT. As protein: CATSLEDEKLFF. The rearrangement links TRBV15 to TRBJ1-4; D remains unclear. CDR1 and CDR2 from the germline V gene are LNHNV and YYDKDF (reference sequence). The CDR3 length is 12 residues. Trimming removed 5 bases at V and 6 bases at J, with 7 bases between.

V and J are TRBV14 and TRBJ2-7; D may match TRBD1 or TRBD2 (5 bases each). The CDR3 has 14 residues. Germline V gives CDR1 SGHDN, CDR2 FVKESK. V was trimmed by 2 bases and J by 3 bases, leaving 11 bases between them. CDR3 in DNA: TGTGCCAGCAGCCAACCGGGACGGATCTACGAGCAGTACTTC. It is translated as CASSQPGRIYEQYF.

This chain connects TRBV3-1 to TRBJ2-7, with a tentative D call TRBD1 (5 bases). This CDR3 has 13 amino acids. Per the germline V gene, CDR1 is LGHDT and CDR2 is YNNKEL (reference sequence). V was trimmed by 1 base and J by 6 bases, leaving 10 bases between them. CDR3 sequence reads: CASSQVQGSEQYF. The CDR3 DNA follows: TGTGCCAGCAGCCAAGTGCAGGGCAGCGAGCAGTACTTC.

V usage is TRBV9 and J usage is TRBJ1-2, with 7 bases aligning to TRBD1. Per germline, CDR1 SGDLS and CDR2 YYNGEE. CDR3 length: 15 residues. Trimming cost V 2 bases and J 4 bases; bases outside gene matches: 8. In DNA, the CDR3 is TGTGCCAGCAGCGTTACAGGGGAGACCGGCTATGGCTACACCTTC. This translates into CASSVTGETGYGYTF.

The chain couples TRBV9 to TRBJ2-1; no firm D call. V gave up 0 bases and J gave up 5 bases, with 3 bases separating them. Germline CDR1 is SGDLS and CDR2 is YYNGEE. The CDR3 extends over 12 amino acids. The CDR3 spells CASSVGDNEQFF. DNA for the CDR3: TGTGCCAGCAGCGTAGGGGACAATGAGCAGTTCTTC.

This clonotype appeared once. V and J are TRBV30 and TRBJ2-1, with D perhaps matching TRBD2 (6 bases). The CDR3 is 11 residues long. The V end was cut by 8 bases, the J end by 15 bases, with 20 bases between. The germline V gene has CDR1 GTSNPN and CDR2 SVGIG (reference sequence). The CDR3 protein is CASTGVGQWFF. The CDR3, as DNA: TGTGCCAGTACGGGAGTAGGTCAATGGTTCTTC.